This TCR beta chain stems from a study of T cell responses to AZD1222 COVID-19 vaccine. Here immunoSEQ multiplex PCR was the method, and the copy in TCRdb shows in-frame clones only, minus some. The sample has roughly 120,000 clones, approximately 85% seen once. The source material was peripheral blood, sampled on day 0 of AZD1222 vaccination. This clonotype was sampled from an adult in good health.

Here the CDR3 DNA reads TGTGCCAGCAGCTTAACGCCCAGGGGAGATGGCTACACCTTC. It codes for CASSLTPRGDGYTF. J is TRBJ1-2 and V is TRBV7-3; D is possibly TRBD1 (6 bases). The CDR3 is 14 residues long. Trimming removed 0 bases at V and 6 bases at J, with 11 bases between. Germline V gene data show CDR1 as SGHTA and CDR2 as FQGTGA.